This record concerns one T cell receptor (beta chain) sequence. Its target is unknown. Germline-derived CDR1 and CDR2 are GTSNPN and SVGIG (reference sequence). V lost 3 bases, J lost 1 base, and 9 bases lay in between. The CDR3 totals 13 residues. This entry comes from a study of shared clonotypes between healthy human individuals. Study-wide findings and caveats: Naive CD4 clonotypes were shared across a handful of donors at roughly 5.3%.

The table came from immunoSEQ multiplex PCR; TCRdb's copy has only in-frame clones and leaves some out. The table shows a few million clones, with about 94% occurring only once. Nashville, Tennessee was home to all donors, who were Caucasian adults. This TCR derives from a man aged 18 to 30 in good health. This chain connects TRBV30 to TRBJ1-1; D is ambiguous. Sequenced sample: naive CD4+ T cells sorted from blood. The subset denotes: CD45RA+ positively selected. The CDR3 spells CAWRIAENTEAFF. The CDR3 DNA reads TGTGCCTGGAGAATCGCCGAGAACACTGAAGCTTTCTTT.